The present T cell receptor beta chain was sequenced within a study of blood T cell repertoires in COVID-19. Study-wide context: Sources were T cells, B-cell-depleted T cells, or PBMCs; the material itself was cDNA or gDNA.

Everyone who took part was roughly 18 to 89 years old, and they came from over 20 US areas. Cohorts were determined from participant-reported clinical history. Using immunoSEQ multiplex PCR, the repertoire was profiled, and TCRdb retains in-frame clones only, with some absent. Of approximately 140,000 clones in the sample, nearly 85% were seen once. V lost 5 bases to trimming and J lost 5 bases; unmatched junction nucleotides: 5. In germline, CDR1 is MNHEY, CDR2 SVGEGT. The CDR3 contains 15 residues. The receptor's source is a man between 50 and 59 years old in a cohort exposed to, infected with or recovered from COVID-19 (not recorded which). The genes are TRBV6-2 or TRBV6-3 and TRBJ2-3, with 12 nucleotides matching TRBD1. Sequencing was carried out using PBMCs or T cells enriched from blood (not recorded which). The CDR3 is CASSVRDRGRDTQYF. The DNA for the CDR3 is TGTGCCAGCAGTGTCCGGGACAGGGGGCGAGATACGCAGTATTTT.